This TCR beta chain was documented in a study of blood T cell repertoires in COVID-19. Using immunoSEQ multiplex PCR, the repertoire was profiled, and TCRdb retains in-frame clones only, with some absent. The table records over 45,000 clones, about nine tenths of them present only once. There are 17 residues in the CDR3. V gave up 0 bases and J gave up 2 bases; unmatched junction bases: 6. Germline V CDR1 and CDR2: MGHRA, YSYEKL. The receptor comes from a man between 60 and 75 years old with active COVID-19. The rearrangement links TRBV4-1 to TRBJ2-1, with TRBD1 identical over 8 bases. The sequenced sample was peripheral blood. CDR3: CASSQDPGTGAYNEQFF. The CDR3 coding sequence is TGCGCCAGCAGCCAAGATCCTGGGACAGGTGCCTACAATGAGCAGTTCTTC.